The rows below give T cell receptor beta chains drawn from one sample of a study of identical twins. TCRdb ran MiXCR on the 5' RACE reads and lists one entry per CDR3 protein. The table lists a few hundred thousand distinct CDR3 sequences, about 15% of them singletons. The data were also submitted as part of a second study, on yellow fever vaccine responses in identical twins.

Sequenced material: CD4+ T cells sorted from blood. Receptor source: a woman between 18 and 30 years old in good health. Each CDR3 is given without its conserved first and last residue. The listing skips clone size in some rows; elsewhere it reads once, few, many or a size class.

>TRBV2|few
ASSEAVGQFYEQY
>TRBV20-1|.
SAGPAGTSYNEQF
>TRBV7-9|many
ASSPGRQGPTDTQY
>TRBV2|few
ASSEEVVVTEAF
>TRBV6-1|many
ASSFSRDSPLH
>TRBV5-1|few
ASSLGQGWTDTQY
>TRBV20-1|.
SAREESRTPRAVSPQH
>TRBV4-2|.
ASSQGQWNNEQF
>TRBV5-5|.
ASSLLWGGRGNTEAF
>TRBV5-1|.
ASSASGRSTSQNIQY
>TRBV10-3|.
AISRGAGETQY
>TRBV3-1|few
ASSQLLSAKNIQY
>TRBV7-9|.
ASSLAYSQSSTDTQY
>TRBV9|few
ASNVGGVNEQF
>TRBV12-3/TRBV12-4|few
ASSLRQGSLNEQF
>TRBV20-1|few
SAKTLADYEQY
>TRBV5-1|.
ASSLVGGVNYNEQF
>TRBV7-9|.
ASSPINTSGRPEQY
>TRBV7-3|.
ASSPPGGGGTDTQY
>TRBV11-3|few
ASSLVGWETQY
>TRBV12-3/TRBV12-4|few
ASSLGPRGQY
>TRBV20-1|.
SASWGTAYNEQF
>TRBV6-1|.
ATSVTRNYGYT
>TRBV6-5|.
ASSYGGTVNSPLH
>TRBV20-1|.
GGGRPTDTQY
>TRBV6-1|.
ASTPTRGSNTEAF
>TRBV19|.
ASSIRDFSYEQY
>TRBV5-1|few
ASSLVNISYNEQF
>TRBV11-2|.
ASSTRQGRPDTQY
>TRBV4-1|few
ASSPRESTDTQY
>TRBV12-3/TRBV12-4|few
ASSTFGDQPQH
>TRBV6-5|.
ASSSSGGNNKKTQY
>TRBV29-1|.
SVEDRGRNYGYT
>TRBV12-3/TRBV12-4|few
ASSWEETQY
>TRBV21-1|few
ASSIQTAILNTEAF
>TRBV18|.
ASSPPPGTYEQY
>TRBV9|few
ASSLRSGRVTGELF
>TRBV5-6|few
ASTIQPITTDTQY
>TRBV29-1|few
SGTTEGGGTDTQY
>TRBV10-3|.
AISESGGAMETQY